This T cell receptor (beta chain) was obtained from a study of regulatory T cells. The PCR used 52 TRBV and 13 TRBJ primers. Data came from immunoSEQ multiplex PCR; TCRdb stores just in-frame clones and leaves some out. The sample has about 35,000 clones, approximately 91% seen once. Whole-study results and caveats: Hydrophobic residues at CDR3 positions 6 and 7 were enriched in conventional CD4+ T cells of CD3G-deficient patients. Regulatory T cells showed the strongest V-J pair restriction and V/J gene skewing among patient repertoires.

Sorting split CD4+ cells into CD25-high CD127-low Tregs and CD25-low CD127-high conventional T cells. V lost 6 bases and J lost 4, with 15 bases in between. The CDR3 length is 15 residues. Germline loops: CDR1 MNHNY, CDR2 SVGAGI (reference sequence). Regarding this clone: The antigen is unknown.

This rearrangement joins TRBV6-6 to TRBJ1-4, with unresolved D. The receptor was derived from a person aged 18-29 years with CD3G deficiency. Sequencing input: conventional CD4+ T cells sorted from blood. The CDR3 is CASSPRRNNNEKLFF. The CDR3 DNA follows: TGTGCCAGCAGCCCGCGGAGAAATAATAATGAAAAACTGTTTTTT.